This passage covers 24 T cell receptor beta chains from one sample sequenced in a study of human T cells and chemical hapten exposure. TCRdb re-called the RACE reads with MiXCR, one entry per CDR3 protein. The sample contains about 77,000 distinct CDR3 sequences, around 9.3% of which appear only once. Stated time point: healthy volunteer bleed at 6 weeks. Sequencing started from total RNA isolated from unfractionated whole blood. Input material: whole blood. These receptors were collected from a female donor in good health. Some clones in this sample may be carry-over from other donors' samples.

V is TRBV6-6 and J is TRBJ1-5, with a weak D call TRBD1 (5 bases). V dropped 2 bases and J dropped 1 base, with 6 bases sitting between them. In germline, CDR1 is MNHNY, CDR2 SVGAGI (reference sequence). The CDR3 is 14 residues long. This CDR3 reads CASSYRDSNQPQHF. CDR3 coding DNA: TGTGCCAGCAGTTACCGGGACAGCAATCAGCCCCAGCATTTT.

This clonotype was seen at least ten times. The V call is TRBV20-1, the J call TRBJ2-7, with D possibly TRBD1 on 7 matching bases. V dropped 5 bases and J dropped 2 bases, with 19 bases sitting between them. The CDR3 contains 15 residues. The germline CDR1 and CDR2 sequences are DFQATT and SNEGSKA (reference sequence). The CDR3 sequence: CSAGPVQGRTYEQYF. Here the CDR3 DNA reads TGCAGTGCTGGCCCGGTACAGGGGAGGACCTACGAGCAGTACTTC.

V gene TRBV7-9 combines with J gene TRBJ2-3, with 8 bases that match TRBD1. The CDR3 runs 15 residues. V shed 5 bases and J 3 bases; nucleotides not matched to a gene: 7. The germline V gene has CDR1 SEHNR and CDR2 FQNEAQ (reference sequence). The CDR3 protein is CASSVSTGATDTQYF. CDR3 DNA sequence: TGTGCCAGCAGCGTATCGACAGGGGCAACAGATACGCAGTATTTT.

The sample holds many counts of this clonotype. The rearrangement links TRBV20-1 to TRBJ2-7; D possibly uses TRBD1 or TRBD2 (6 bases each). Germline CDR1 and CDR2: DFQATT and SNEGSKA (reference sequence). V lost 4 bases and J lost 0, with 22 bases in between. This CDR3 has 17 amino acids. The CDR3: CSAIPRGTRGTSYEQYF. CDR3 nucleotides: TGCAGTGCTATCCCGAGGGGGACTCGCGGGACCTCCTACGAGCAGTACTTC.

This clonotype was seen ten or more times. This chain uses TRBV12-3 or TRBV12-4 with TRBJ2-5; D call uncertain. The CDR3 sequence is 15 residues long. V lost 2 bases, J lost 0 bases, and 10 bases lay in between. CDR3 DNA sequence: TGTGCCAGCAGTTTAAACCGGCTGTACCAAGAGACCCAGTACTTC. Translating gives CASSLNRLYQETQYF.

The chain has TRBV6-1 and TRBJ1-1; D call uncertain. The CDR3 totals 12 residues. The ends were cut back, 6 bases at V and 9 bases at J, with 14 bases in the middle. Germline CDR1 and CDR2: MNHNS and SASEGT. The CDR3 bases are TGTGCCAGCAGCCCAGACCCTTACCAAGCTTTCTTT. Encoded protein: CASSPDPYQAFF.

This clonotype was counted ten times or more. The chain joins TRBV12-3 or TRBV12-4 to TRBJ2-7, with TRBD2 matching over 11 bases. Trimming took 5 bases from V and 2 from J; bases not matched to a gene: 5. The CDR3 totals 15 residues. The CDR3: CASSGLAGGTYEQYF. The CDR3 DNA follows: TGTGCCAGCAGTGGGCTAGCGGGGGGTACCTACGAGCAGTACTTC.

This clonotype has a handful of counts. The rearrangement joins TRBV28 to TRBJ2-3, with 8 bases fitting TRBD1. From germline, CDR1 is MDHEN and CDR2 SYDVKM. Unmatched junction bases numbered 6, after V lost 3 bases and J lost 4 bases. There are 15 residues in the CDR3. In nucleotides, the CDR3 is TGTGCCAGCAGTTTCTTGGACAGGGTATCAGATACGCAGTATTTT. It specifies CASSFLDRVSDTQYF.

This clonotype was seen more than once but under ten times. The chain is built from TRBV4-2 and TRBJ1-1; 7 nucleotides match TRBD1. This CDR3 contains 15 residues. Germline CDR1 reads LGHNA; CDR2 reads YNFKEQ. V gave up 1 base and J gave up 2 bases; unmatched junction bases: 4. The CDR3 reads CASSQVRQGNTEAFF. CDR3 nucleotide sequence: TGTGCCAGCAGCCAAGTCCGACAGGGCAACACTGAAGCTTTCTTT.

This clonotype has only a few counts. The gene calls are TRBV18 and TRBJ1-5; 11 bases are shared with TRBD1. The CDR3 covers 17 residues. Trimming removed 3 bases from V and 5 bases from J; junction bases left unmatched: 9. Germline CDR1 KGHSH, CDR2 LQKENI. CDR3 in amino acids: CASSPLPPGQGDQPQHF. CDR3 bases: TGTGCCAGCTCACCCCTTCCTCCGGGACAGGGGGATCAGCCCCAGCATTTT.

This clonotype was counted many times. The J gene is TRBJ2-6, the V gene TRBV20-1; the D gene is possibly TRBD2 (6 bases). The germline gives CDR1 DFQATT, CDR2 SNEGSKA (reference sequence). Trimming stripped 6 bases from V and 0 bases from J, with 21 bases between. There are 18 residues in the CDR3. Here the CDR3 reads CSATGGAGARSGANVLTF. CDR3 DNA: TGCAGTGCAACTGGAGGGGCGGGTGCTCGCTCTGGGGCCAACGTCCTGACTTTC.

V is TRBV6-1 and J is TRBJ1-1; the D gene is possibly TRBD1 (6 bases). The CDR3 sequence is 14 residues long. Between the trimmed V and J ends, which lost 7 bases and 0 bases, there was a span of 12 bases. In germline, CDR1 is MNHNS, CDR2 SASEGT. CDR3 region: CASTAGDMNTEAFF. DNA for the CDR3: TGTGCCAGCACGGCAGGGGATATGAACACTGAAGCTTTCTTT.

Ten or more counts support this clonotype. The rearrangement uses TRBV7-9 and TRBJ1-6; D is unresolved. The germline CDR1 and CDR2 sequences are SEHNR and FQNEAQ (reference sequence). V was trimmed by 3 bases and J by 9 bases, leaving 6 bases between them. This CDR3 region has 12 residues. The DNA of the CDR3 is TGTGCCAGCAGCTTTACCGCTTCACCCCTCCACTTT. This sequence encodes CASSFTASPLHF.

This clonotype was counted many times. The CDR3 nucleotides are TGTGCCAGCAGCCAAGAAATCAGCGGGGGGAATGAGCAGTTCTTC. It codes for CASSQEISGGNEQFF. V is TRBV14 and J is TRBJ2-1; 9 bases fit TRBD2. V gave up 0 bases and J gave up 7 bases; unmatched junction bases: 4. CDR3 length equals 15 residues. Germline V CDR1 and CDR2: SGHDN, FVKESK.

In this sample, this clonotype turned up many times. The chain uses TRBV6-2 or TRBV6-3 and TRBJ2-5; 9 nucleotides match TRBD2. Germline V gene lookup returns CDR1 MNHEY and CDR2 SVGEGT. The CDR3 contains 19 residues. J lost 0 bases, V lost 7 bases, and 18 bases had no gene match. The CDR3 nucleotides are TGTGCCAGCACCGACCCGGTTGGTAGCGGGGGAGTGTACCAAGAGACCCAGTACTTC. It specifies CASTDPVGSGGVYQETQYF.

This clonotype was picked up a small number of times. CDR3 DNA sequence: TGTGCCTGGAGTAACTCCAGGACCCCATACAATGAGCAGTTCTTC. It encodes CAWSNSRTPYNEQFF. The V and J genes are TRBV30 and TRBJ2-1; D gene ambiguous. The V end was cut by 2 bases, the J end by 4 bases, with 15 bases between. The CDR3 is 15 amino acids. Germline CDR1 and CDR2: GTSNPN and SVGIG (reference sequence).

This chain connects TRBV2 to TRBJ2-7, with D unclear. The V gene lost 1 base and the J gene lost 7 bases, with 5 bases spanning the gap. The germline gives CDR1 SNHLY, CDR2 FYNNEI. The CDR3 spans 11 residues. CDR3 region: CASSEGAEQYF. Here the CDR3 DNA reads TGTGCCAGCAGTGAAGGGGCAGAGCAGTACTTC.

This clonotype was counted ten times or more. The chain employs TRBV7-3 and TRBJ1-3; D is unclear. The CDR3 has 15 residues. The ends were cut back, 4 bases at V and 4 bases at J, with 14 bases in the middle. CDR1 and CDR2 (germline): SGHTA, FQGTGA. The CDR3 region has the DNA TGTGCCAGCAGCTCCCCCAGTCCTCGGGGAAACACCATATATTTT. Its translation: CASSSPSPRGNTIYF.

The chain uses TRBV20-1 and TRBJ1-5; D is ambiguous. Trimming removed 0 bases from V and 4 bases from J, with 13 bases in between. Per the germline V gene, CDR1 is DFQATT and CDR2 is SNEGSKA (reference sequence). CDR3 length: 15 residues. The CDR3 here is CSARDRNRWNQPQHF. The CDR3, as DNA: TGCAGTGCTAGAGATCGGAACAGATGGAATCAGCCCCAGCATTTT.

This chain connects TRBV6-1 to TRBJ1-1; D unresolved. Germline assignment: CDR1 MNHNS and CDR2 SASEGT. The CDR3 contains 14 residues. The V end was cut by 6 bases, the J end by 4 bases, with 15 bases between. CDR3 loop: CASSAPLRPTEAFF. CDR3 coding DNA: TGTGCCAGCAGCGCACCATTGAGGCCCACTGAAGCTTTCTTT.

In its sample, this clonotype was seen many times. The rearrangement joins TRBV29-1 to TRBJ1-2; no clear D gene. Trimming stripped 8 bases from V and 13 bases from J, with 23 bases between. The CDR3 sequence is 12 residues long. CDR1 SQVTM and CDR2 ANQGSEA come from the germline V gene. The CDR3 nucleotides read TGCAGCATCACTTCTGGGGATCTCTACCGCACCTTC. This translates into CSITSGDLYRTF. The whole variable domain, remainder taken from reference TRBV29-1 and TRBJ1-2, is SAVISQKPSRDICQRGTSLTIQCQVDSQVTMMFWYRQQPGQSLTLIATANQGSEATYESGFVIDKFPISRPNLTFSTLTVSNMSPEDSSIYLCSITSGDLYRTFGSGTRLTVV.

This clonotype was detected many times. The chain combines TRBV4-3 with TRBJ1-2; 7 bases map to TRBD1. The germline V gene has CDR1 LGHNA and CDR2 YSLEER. CDR3 length: 15 residues. After removal of 4 bases from V and 6 bases from J, the junction contained 11 bases not matched to a gene. The DNA for the CDR3 is TGCGCCAGCAGCCTTCTTGAGGGGGCGCGGAATGGCTACACCTTC. As protein: CASSLLEGARNGYTF.

As to this clonotype: This may be a read error: a much more frequent sequence differs by one nucleotide. This chain uses TRBV29-1 with TRBJ2-6; TRBD2 is a possible D gene (6 bases). Germline loops: CDR1 SQVTM, CDR2 ANQGSEA. This CDR3 region has 15 residues. The DNA of the CDR3 is TGCAGCGTTGAATATGGGGGGACTGGGGCCAGCGTCCTGACTTTC. Translated: CSVEYGGTGASVLTF.

The CDR3 bases are TGTGCCAGTACCCCGACAGAGAACTATGGCTACACCTTC. Its protein product is CASTPTENYGYTF. The J gene is TRBJ1-2, the V gene TRBV19; possibly TRBD1 for D (5 bases). Germline V gives CDR1 LNHDA, CDR2 SQIVND (reference sequence). V was shortened by 7 bases and J by 2 bases, with 11 bases between the two germline ends. CDR3 size: 13 residues.